This T cell receptor beta chain was sequenced for a study of identical twins. TCRdb processed the 5' RACE reads anew with MiXCR; each CDR3 protein has one entry. The sample shows around 1.7 million distinct CDR3 sequences, less than 35% of them seen only once. Germline CDR1 is SEHNR and CDR2 is FQNEAQ (reference sequence). Trimming pared 5 bases from V and 2 bases from J, leaving 19 bases between. The CDR3 runs to 16 residues. This rearrangement joins TRBV7-9 to TRBJ2-7; D possibly matches TRBD1 or TRBD2 (6 bases each). The specimen sequenced was cord blood. The TCR originated in a newborn girl in good health. The CDR3 loop reads CASSPNGGLQPYEQYF. CDR3 in DNA: TGTGCCAGCAGCCCTAACGGGGGCCTCCAACCCTACGAGCAGTACTTC.